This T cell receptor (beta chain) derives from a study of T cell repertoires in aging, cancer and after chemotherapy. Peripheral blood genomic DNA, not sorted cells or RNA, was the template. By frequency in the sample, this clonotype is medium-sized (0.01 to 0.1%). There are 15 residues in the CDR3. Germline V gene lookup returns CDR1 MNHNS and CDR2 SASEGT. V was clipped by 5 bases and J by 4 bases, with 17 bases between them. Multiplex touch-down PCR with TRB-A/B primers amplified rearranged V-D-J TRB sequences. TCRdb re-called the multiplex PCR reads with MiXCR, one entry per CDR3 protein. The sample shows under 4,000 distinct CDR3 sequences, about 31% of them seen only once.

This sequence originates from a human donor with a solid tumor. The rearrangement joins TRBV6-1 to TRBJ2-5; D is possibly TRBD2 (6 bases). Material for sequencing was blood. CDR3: CASSFMNVGGETQYF. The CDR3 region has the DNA TGTGCCAGCAGTTTCATGAACGTGGGGGGAGAGACCCAGTACTTC.